A selection of T cell receptor gamma chains follows, all from one sample in a study of Vδ1+ human thymocytes. TCRdb reprocessed the multiplex PCR reads through CATT. The data show 20,000 to 25,000 gamma-chain clones, about 13% seen once. Material for sequencing was Vdelta1+ gamma-delta thymocytes from the thymus. These receptors all stem from a child less than two years old who had congenital heart surgery. The conserved cysteine and the conserved F or W are not part of the CDR3 here.

V gene,CDR3 protein
TRGV8,ATWVPHKKL
TRGV9,ALWEVRQELGKKIKV
TRGV4,ATWDVWALKKKL
TRGV9,ALWEDPGKKL
TRGV9,ALWPPVLGKKIKV
TRGV4,ATWNSGKL
TRGV9,ALWEVPSKKL
TRGV4,ATWDGRSEL
TRGV5,ATWDRPTNKKL
TRGV9,ALWDNRNYYKKL
TRGV4,ATWDGPVSDWIKT
TRGV4,ATWNGLGNYYKKL
TRGV2,ATWDGPALYKKL
TRGV3,ATWDRPGTTGWFKI
TRGV3,ATWDVLSDWIKT
TRGV9,ALWEPPPYYKKL
TRGV4,ATWNGCWFKI
TRGV4,ATWKAYYKKL
TRGV9,ALWKGHYYKKL
TRGV5,ATWDRLLWKL
TRGV3,ATWDRPQVEYKKL
TRGV4,ATWDGPPGWFKI
TRGV3,ATWDRKPSDWIKT
TRGV4,ATWNERGYYKKL
TRGV2,ATWIHSSDWIKT
TRGV3,ATWEPTLTSSDWIKT
TRGV4,ATWSPYYKKL
TRGV4,ATWNGRSGDWIKT
TRGV2,ATYIKKL
TRGV9,ALNYYKKL
TRGV8,ATWDSWYKKL
TRGV8,ATWVEGSDWIKT
TRGV4,ATWDGPWKL
TRGV9,ALWPFPRDYKKL
TRGV2,ATWDGSISDWIKT